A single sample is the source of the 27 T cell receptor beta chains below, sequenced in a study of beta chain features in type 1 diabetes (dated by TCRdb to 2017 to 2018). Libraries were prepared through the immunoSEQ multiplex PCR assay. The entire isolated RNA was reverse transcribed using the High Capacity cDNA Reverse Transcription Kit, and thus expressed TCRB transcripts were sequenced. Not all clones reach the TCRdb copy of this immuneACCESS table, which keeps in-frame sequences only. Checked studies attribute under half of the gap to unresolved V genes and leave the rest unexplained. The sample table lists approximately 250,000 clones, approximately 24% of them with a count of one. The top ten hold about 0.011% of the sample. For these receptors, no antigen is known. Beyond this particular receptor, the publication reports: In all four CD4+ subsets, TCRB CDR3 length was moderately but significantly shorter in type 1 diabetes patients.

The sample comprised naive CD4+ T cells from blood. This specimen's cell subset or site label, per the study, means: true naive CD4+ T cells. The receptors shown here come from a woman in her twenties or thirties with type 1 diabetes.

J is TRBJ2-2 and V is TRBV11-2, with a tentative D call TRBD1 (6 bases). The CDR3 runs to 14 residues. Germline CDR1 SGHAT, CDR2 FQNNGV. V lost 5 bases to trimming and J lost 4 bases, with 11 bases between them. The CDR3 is CASSEQGSTGELFF. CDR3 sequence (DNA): TGTGCCAGCAGCGAACAGGGTTCCACCGGGGAGCTGTTTTTT.

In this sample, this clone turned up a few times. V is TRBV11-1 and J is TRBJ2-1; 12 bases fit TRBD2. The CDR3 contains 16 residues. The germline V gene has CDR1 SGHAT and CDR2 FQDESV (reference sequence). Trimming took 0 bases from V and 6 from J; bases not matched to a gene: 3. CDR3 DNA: TGTGCCAGCAGCTTAGCTTTACTAGCGGGAGGCAATGAGCAGTTCTTC. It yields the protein CASSLALLAGGNEQFF.

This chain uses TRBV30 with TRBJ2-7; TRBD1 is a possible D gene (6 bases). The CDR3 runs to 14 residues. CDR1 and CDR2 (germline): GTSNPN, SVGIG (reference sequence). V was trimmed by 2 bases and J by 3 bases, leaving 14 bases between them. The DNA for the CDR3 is TGTGCCTGGAGTAGTCAGGGGCCGATCTACGAGCAGTACTTC. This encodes CAWSSQGPIYEQYF.

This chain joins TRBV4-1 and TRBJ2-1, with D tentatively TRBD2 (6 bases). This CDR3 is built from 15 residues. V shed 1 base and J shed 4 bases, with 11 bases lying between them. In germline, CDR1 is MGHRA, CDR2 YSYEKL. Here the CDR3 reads CASSQGLVAYNEQFF. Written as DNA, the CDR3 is TGCGCCAGCAGCCAAGGACTAGTTGCTTACAATGAGCAGTTCTTC.

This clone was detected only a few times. Here the CDR3 reads CASSISGPGANVLTF. The CDR3, as DNA: TGTGCCAGCAGCATCTCAGGGCCTGGGGCCAACGTCCTGACTTTC. The V and J genes are TRBV9 and TRBJ2-6; D possibly corresponds to TRBD1 (5 bases). The length of the CDR3 is 15 residues. V was cut by 4 bases and J by 2 bases, with 10 bases left in between. Germline CDR1 is SGDLS and CDR2 is YYNGEE.

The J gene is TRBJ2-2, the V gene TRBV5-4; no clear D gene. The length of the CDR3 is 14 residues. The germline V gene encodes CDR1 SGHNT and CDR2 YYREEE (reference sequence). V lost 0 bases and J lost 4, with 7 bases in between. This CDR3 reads CASSLGLSTGELFF. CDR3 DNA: TGTGCCAGCAGCTTGGGTCTGAGCACCGGGGAGCTGTTTTTT. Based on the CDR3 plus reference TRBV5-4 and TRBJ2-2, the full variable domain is ETGVTQSPTHLIKTRGQQVTLRCSSQSGHNTVSWYQQALGQGPQFIFQYYREEENGRGNFPPRFSGLQFPNYSSELNVNALELDDSALYLCASSLGLSTGELFFGEGSRLTVL.

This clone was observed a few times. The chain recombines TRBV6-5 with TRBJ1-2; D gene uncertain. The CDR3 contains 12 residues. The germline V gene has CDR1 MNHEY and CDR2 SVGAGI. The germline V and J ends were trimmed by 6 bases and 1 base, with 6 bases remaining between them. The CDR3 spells CASSPNNYGYTF. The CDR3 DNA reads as TGTGCCAGCAGCCCTAATAACTATGGCTACACCTTC.

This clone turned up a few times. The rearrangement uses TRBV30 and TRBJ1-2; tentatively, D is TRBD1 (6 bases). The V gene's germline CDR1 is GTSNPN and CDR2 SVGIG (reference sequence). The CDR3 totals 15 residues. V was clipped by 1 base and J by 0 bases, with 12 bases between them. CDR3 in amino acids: CAWSAFTGSNYGYTF. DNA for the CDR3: TGTGCCTGGAGTGCATTTACAGGGTCTAACTATGGCTACACCTTC.

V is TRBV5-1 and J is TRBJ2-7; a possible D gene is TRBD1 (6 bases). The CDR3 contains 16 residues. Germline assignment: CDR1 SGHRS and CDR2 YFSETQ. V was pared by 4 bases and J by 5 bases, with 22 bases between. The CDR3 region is CASSPLGTGMRDEQYF. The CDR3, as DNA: TGCGCCAGCAGCCCCTTGGGAACAGGGATGAGGGACGAGCAGTACTTC.

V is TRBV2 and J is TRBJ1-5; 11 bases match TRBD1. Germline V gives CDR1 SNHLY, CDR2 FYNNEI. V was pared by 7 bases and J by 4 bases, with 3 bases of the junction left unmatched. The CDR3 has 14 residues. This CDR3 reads CASIWDRGNQPQHF. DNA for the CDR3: TGTGCCAGCATATGGGACAGGGGGAATCAGCCCCAGCATTTT.

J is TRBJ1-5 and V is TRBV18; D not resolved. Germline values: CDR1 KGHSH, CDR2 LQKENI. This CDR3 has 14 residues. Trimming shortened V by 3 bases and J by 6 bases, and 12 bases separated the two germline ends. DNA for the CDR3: TGTGCCAGCTCACCTTCTGTGACGGGTCAGCCCCAGCATTTT. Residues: CASSPSVTGQPQHF. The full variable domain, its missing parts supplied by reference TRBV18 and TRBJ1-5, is NAGVMQNPRHLVRRRGQEARLRCSPMKGHSHVYWYRQLPEEGLKFMVYLQKENIIDESGMPKERFSAEFPKEGPSILRIQQVVRGDSAAYFCASSPSVTGQPQHFGDGTRLSIL.

CDR3 sequence: CASSTGVRGTEAFF. CDR3 sequence (DNA): TGTGCCAGTAGTACTGGGGTCCGGGGCACTGAAGCTTTCTTT. The chain couples TRBV19 to TRBJ1-1; D gene unclear. CDR3 length equals 14 residues. Germline CDR1 reads LNHDA; CDR2 reads SQIVND (reference sequence). V was cut by 4 bases and J by 4 bases, with 13 bases left in between.

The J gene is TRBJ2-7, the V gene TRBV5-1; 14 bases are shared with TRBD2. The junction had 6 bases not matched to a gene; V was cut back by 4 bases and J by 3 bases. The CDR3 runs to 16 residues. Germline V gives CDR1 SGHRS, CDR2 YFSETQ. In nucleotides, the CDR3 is TGCGCCAGCAGCCCCTTGGGACTAGCGGGAGACTACGAGCAGTACTTC. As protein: CASSPLGLAGDYEQYF.

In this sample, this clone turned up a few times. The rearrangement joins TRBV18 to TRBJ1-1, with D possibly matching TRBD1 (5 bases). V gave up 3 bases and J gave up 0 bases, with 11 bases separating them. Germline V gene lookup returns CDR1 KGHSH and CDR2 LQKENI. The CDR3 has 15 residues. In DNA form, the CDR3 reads TGTGCCAGCTCACCCGTCGGGGGAGTGAACACTGAAGCTTTCTTT. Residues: CASSPVGGVNTEAFF. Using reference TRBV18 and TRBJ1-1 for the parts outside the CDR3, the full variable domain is NAGVMQNPRHLVRRRGQEARLRCSPMKGHSHVYWYRQLPEEGLKFMVYLQKENIIDESGMPKERFSAEFPKEGPSILRIQQVVRGDSAAYFCASSPVGGVNTEAFFGQGTRLTVV.

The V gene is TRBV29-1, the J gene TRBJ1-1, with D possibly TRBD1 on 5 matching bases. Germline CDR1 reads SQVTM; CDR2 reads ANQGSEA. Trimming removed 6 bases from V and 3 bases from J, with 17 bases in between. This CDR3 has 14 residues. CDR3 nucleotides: TGCAGCGTCCGCCCCCGGACGGGGGACACTGAAGCTTTCTTT. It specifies CSVRPRTGDTEAFF.

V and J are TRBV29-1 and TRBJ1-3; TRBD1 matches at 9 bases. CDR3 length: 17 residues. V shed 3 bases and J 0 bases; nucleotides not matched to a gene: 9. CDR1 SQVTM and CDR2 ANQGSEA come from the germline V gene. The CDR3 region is CSVDSPGTGNSGNTIYF. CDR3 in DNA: TGCAGCGTTGACTCTCCTGGGACAGGGAACTCTGGAAACACCATATATTTT.

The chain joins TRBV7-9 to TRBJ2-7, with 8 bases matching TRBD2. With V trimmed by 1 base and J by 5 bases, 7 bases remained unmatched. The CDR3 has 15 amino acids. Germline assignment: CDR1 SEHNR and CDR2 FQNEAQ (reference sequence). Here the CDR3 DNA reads TGTGCCAGCAGCTTAGTCCAGCGGGAGTATAACGAGCAGTACTTC. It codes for CASSLVQREYNEQYF.

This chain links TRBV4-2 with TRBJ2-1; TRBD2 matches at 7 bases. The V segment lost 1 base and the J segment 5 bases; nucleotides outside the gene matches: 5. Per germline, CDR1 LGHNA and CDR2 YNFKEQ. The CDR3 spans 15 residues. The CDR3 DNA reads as TGTGCCAGCAGCCAAGTACCGGGACTAAACAATGAGCAGTTCTTC. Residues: CASSQVPGLNNEQFF.

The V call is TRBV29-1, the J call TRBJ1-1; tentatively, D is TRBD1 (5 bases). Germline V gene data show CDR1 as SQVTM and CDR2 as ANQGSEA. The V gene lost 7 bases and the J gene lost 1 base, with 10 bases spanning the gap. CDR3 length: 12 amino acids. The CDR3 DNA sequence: TGCAGCGCGGGACTCCAGAACACTGAAGCTTTCTTT. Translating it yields CSAGLQNTEAFF. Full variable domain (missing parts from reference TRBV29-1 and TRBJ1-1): SAVISQKPSRDICQRGTSLTIQCQVDSQVTMMFWYRQQPGQSLTLIATANQGSEATYESGFVIDKFPISRPNLTFSTLTVSNMSPEDSSIYLCSAGLQNTEAFFGQGTRLTVV.

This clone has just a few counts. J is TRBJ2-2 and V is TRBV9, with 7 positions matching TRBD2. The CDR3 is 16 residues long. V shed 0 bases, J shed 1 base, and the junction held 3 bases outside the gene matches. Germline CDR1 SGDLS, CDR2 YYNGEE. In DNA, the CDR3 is TGTGCCAGCAGCGTAGCTCCTAGCGGGAACACCGGGGAGCTGTTTTTT. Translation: CASSVAPSGNTGELFF.

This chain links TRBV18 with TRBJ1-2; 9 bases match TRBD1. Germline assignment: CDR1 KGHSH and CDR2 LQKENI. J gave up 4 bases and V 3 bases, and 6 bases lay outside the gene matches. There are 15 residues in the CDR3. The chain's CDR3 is CASSPGTGPSYGYTF. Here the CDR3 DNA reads TGTGCCAGCTCACCGGGGACAGGGCCATCCTATGGCTACACCTTC.

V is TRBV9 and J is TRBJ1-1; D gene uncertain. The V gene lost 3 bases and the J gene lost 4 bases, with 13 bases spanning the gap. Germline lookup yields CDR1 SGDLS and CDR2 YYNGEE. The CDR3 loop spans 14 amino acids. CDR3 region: CASSGSSPGTEAFF. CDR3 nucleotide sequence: TGTGCCAGCAGCGGGTCGTCTCCGGGCACTGAAGCTTTCTTT.

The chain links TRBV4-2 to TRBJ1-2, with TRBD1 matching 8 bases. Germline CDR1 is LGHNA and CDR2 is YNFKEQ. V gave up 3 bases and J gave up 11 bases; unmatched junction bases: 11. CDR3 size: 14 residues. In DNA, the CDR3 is TGTGCCAGCAGCCAGGGGAGACAGGGGCTGGGTTACACCTTC. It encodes CASSQGRQGLGYTF.

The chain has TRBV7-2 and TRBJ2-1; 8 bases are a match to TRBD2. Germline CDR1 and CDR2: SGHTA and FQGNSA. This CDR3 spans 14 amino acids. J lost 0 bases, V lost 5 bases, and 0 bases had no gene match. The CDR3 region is CASSGTSSYNEQFF. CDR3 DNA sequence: TGTGCCAGCAGCGGGACTAGCTCCTACAATGAGCAGTTCTTC.

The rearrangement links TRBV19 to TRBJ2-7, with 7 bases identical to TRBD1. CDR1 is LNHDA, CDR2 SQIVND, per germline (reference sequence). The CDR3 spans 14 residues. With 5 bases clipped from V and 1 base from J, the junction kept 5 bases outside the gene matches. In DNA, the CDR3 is TGTGCCAGTAGTCCCCGACAGGGATCCTACGAGCAGTACTTC. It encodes CASSPRQGSYEQYF.

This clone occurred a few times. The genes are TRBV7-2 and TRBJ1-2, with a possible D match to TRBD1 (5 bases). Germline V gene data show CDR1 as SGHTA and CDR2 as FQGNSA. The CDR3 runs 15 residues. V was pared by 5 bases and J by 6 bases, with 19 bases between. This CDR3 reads CASSIPRTGRDGYTF. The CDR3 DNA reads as TGTGCCAGCAGCATACCACGTACAGGCCGAGATGGCTACACCTTC.

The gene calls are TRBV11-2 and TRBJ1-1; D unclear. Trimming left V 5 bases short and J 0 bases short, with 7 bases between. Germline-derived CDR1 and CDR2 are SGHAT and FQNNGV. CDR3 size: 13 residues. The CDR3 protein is CASSLMVNTEAFF. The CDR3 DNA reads TGTGCCAGCAGCCTAATGGTGAACACTGAAGCTTTCTTT.